These 11 T cell receptor beta chains were sequenced from one sample in a study of T cell responses to AZD1222 COVID-19 vaccine. Some clones are missing from TCRdb's copy, which holds only in-frame ones; the method was immunoSEQ multiplex PCR. This sample has 72,000 or so clones; 75% to 90% occur once, and the top ten carry roughly 22%. Here the sequenced sample was peripheral blood, taken on day 0 of AZD1222 vaccination. All receptors come from an adult in good health.

This chain connects TRBV19 to TRBJ1-1, with 9 bases identical to TRBD1. J gave up 3 bases and V 4 bases, and 9 bases lay outside the gene matches. CDR3 length: 16 amino acids. CDR1 is LNHDA, CDR2 SQIVND, per germline (reference sequence). The chain's CDR3 is CASSNRGRFRDTEAFF. The DNA of the CDR3 is TGTGCCAGTAGTAACAGGGGGCGTTTTCGGGACACTGAAGCTTTCTTT. Variable domain in full (rest from reference TRBV19 and TRBJ1-1): DGGITQSPKYLFRKEGQNVTLSCEQNLNHDAMYWYRQDPGQGLRLIYYSQIVNDFQKGDIAEGYSVSREKKESFPLTVTSAQKNPTAFYLCASSNRGRFRDTEAFFGQGTRLTVV.

The rearrangement uses TRBV11-2 and TRBJ1-3; no reliable D call. Germline CDR1 is SGHAT and CDR2 is FQNNGV. The CDR3 totals 17 residues. V shed 5 bases and J shed 0 bases, with 17 bases lying between them. Here the CDR3 reads CASSPSSTMSSGNTIYF. DNA of the CDR3: TGTGCCAGCAGCCCCTCTTCGACGATGAGCTCTGGAAACACCATATATTTT. The complete variable domain, with remaining parts taken from reference TRBV11-2 and TRBJ1-3, reads EAGVAQSPRYKIIEKRQSVAFWCNPISGHATLYWYQQILGQGPKLLIQFQNNGVVDDSQLPKDRFSAERLKGVDSTLKIQPAKLEDSAVYLCASSPSSTMSSGNTIYFGEGSWLTVV.

This clone was counted a single time. The J gene is TRBJ2-7, the V gene TRBV28; the match to TRBD2 covers 11 bases. V shed 5 bases, J shed 6 bases, and the junction held 15 bases outside the gene matches. Germline CDR1 and CDR2: MDHEN and SYDVKM. CDR3 length equals 17 residues. The CDR3 DNA sequence: TGTGCCAGCAGTCTACTAGCGGGAGAAAACGTCTTCTCCGAGCAGTACTTC. Translation gives CASSLLAGENVFSEQYF.

This chain connects TRBV2 to TRBJ1-1; tentative D call: TRBD1 (6 bases). The CDR3 is made up of 15 amino acids. Germline loops: CDR1 SNHLY, CDR2 FYNNEI. Trimming took off 6 bases at V and 10 bases at J, with 24 bases between the two ends. The CDR3, as DNA: TGTGCCAGCAGCGCCTTGGTGGGGGGCGCGGGGGGAGCTTTCTTT. Translation: CASSALVGGAGGAFF.

In DNA form, the CDR3 reads TGCGCCAGCAGGATGGATGCAACTAATGAAAAACTGTTTTTT. Encoded protein: CASRMDATNEKLFF. The chain uses TRBV5-1 and TRBJ1-4; no clear D gene. Trimming pared 5 bases from V and 0 bases from J, leaving 8 bases between. Germline assignment: CDR1 SGHRS and CDR2 YFSETQ. This CDR3 has 14 residues.

This clone occurred once. The chain recombines TRBV13 with TRBJ2-5; D is uncertain. V dropped 5 bases and J dropped 5 bases, with 12 bases sitting between them. From germline, CDR1 is PRHDT and CDR2 FYEKMQ (reference sequence). CDR3 size: 13 residues. The CDR3 DNA follows: TGTGCCAGCAGCCCCCCCAGCCGGGAGACCCAGTACTTC. This codes for CASSPPSRETQYF. Full variable domain (outside the CDR3, taken from reference TRBV13 and TRBJ2-5): AAGVIQSPRHLIKEKRETATLKCYPIPRHDTVYWYQQGPGQDPQFLISFYEKMQSDKGSIPDRFSAQQFSDYHSELNMSSLELGDSALYFCASSPPSRETQYFGPGTRLLVL.

This chain joins TRBV7-9 and TRBJ2-1; D is possibly TRBD2 (5 bases). V gave up 5 bases and J gave up 9 bases, with 17 bases separating them. Germline values: CDR1 SEHNR, CDR2 FQNEAQ (reference sequence). CDR3 length: 14 amino acids. This CDR3 reads CASSHVNSGGEQFF. The CDR3, as DNA: TGTGCCAGCAGCCATGTCAACAGCGGAGGTGAGCAGTTCTTC.

The V and J genes are TRBV6-5 and TRBJ2-2; 8 nucleotides align to TRBD1. Trimming took 6 bases from V and 9 from J; bases not matched to a gene: 6. Germline values: CDR1 MNHEY, CDR2 SVGAGI. The CDR3 length is 13 residues. The CDR3, as DNA: TGTGCCAGCAGCACCGGACAGGGAAGGGAGCTGTTTTTT. This encodes CASSTGQGRELFF.

This clone was seen a few times. The V call is TRBV19, the J call TRBJ1-2; D uncertain. Between the trimmed V and J ends, which lost 6 bases and 5 bases, there was a span of 10 bases. Looked up from germline, CDR1 is LNHDA and CDR2 is SQIVND (reference sequence). This CDR3 has 12 residues. The CDR3 loop is CASSLDNYGYTF. Written as DNA, the CDR3 is TGTGCCAGTAGCCTCGACAATTATGGCTACACCTTC.

This chain's CDR3 is CASSFVAQGARDGANVLTF. CDR3 in DNA: TGTGCCAGCAGTTTCGTAGCACAGGGGGCTCGAGATGGGGCCAACGTCCTGACTTTC. V and J are TRBV28 and TRBJ2-6; TRBD1 matches 9 bases. V trimming: 3 bases; J trimming: 3 bases; junction bases outside the gene matches: 12. The germline gives CDR1 MDHEN, CDR2 SYDVKM. The CDR3 consists of 19 residues.

This CDR3 reads CASTAIGYNSPLHF. For the CDR3, the DNA is TGTGCCAGCACCGCCATCGGATATAATTCACCCCTCCACTTT. The genes are TRBV7-8 and TRBJ1-6; D ambiguous. The CDR3 extends over 14 amino acids. The germline CDR1 and CDR2 sequences are SGHVS and FQNEAQ. V dropped 7 bases and J dropped 4 bases, with 11 bases sitting between them.